A selection of T cell receptor beta chains follows, all from one sample in a study of blood T cell repertoires in COVID-19. TCRdb's copy holds only in-frame clones and misses some; the assay was immunoSEQ multiplex PCR. The sample includes 45,000 to 60,000 clones, roughly 90% of them seen just once. Input material: peripheral blood. These receptors originate from a human donor in a cohort sampled during active COVID-19. CDR3s leave out the opening cysteine and the closing phenylalanine or tryptophan. Each record gives: V gene, clone size, J gene, CDR3 protein. The listing skips clone size in some rows; elsewhere it reads once, few, many or a size class.

>TRBV6-5|-|TRBJ1-5
ASSSQGEGQPQH
>TRBV7-9|-|TRBJ2-5
ASSLYAGPQEGQETQY
>TRBV5-6|few|TRBJ2-7
ASSLDRNYEQY
>TRBV3-1/TRBV3-2|once|TRBJ1-1
ASSQASTDTEAF
>TRBV19|-|TRBJ2-2
ASSLTPWAPTGELF
>TRBV2|-|TRBJ2-3
ASSARSSGGTQY
>TRBV18|-|TRBJ1-2
ASSPLQTGEDGYT
>TRBV6-2/TRBV6-3|-|TRBJ2-7
ASSFDSTYEQY
>TRBV5-8|-|TRBJ2-7
ASSLYSSEQY
>TRBV5-1|-|TRBJ2-7
ASSSIFDGVSYEQY
>TRBV4-2|-|TRBJ2-3
ASSQAPDRGVTQY
>TRBV28|-|TRBJ1-1
ASRNRDRGLNTEAF
>TRBV7-9|-|TRBJ1-4
ASSLRPERNEKLF
>TRBV19|-|TRBJ2-2
ASHRQGLTGELF
>TRBV24-1|-|TRBJ2-3
ATSEAGGPDTQY
>TRBV7-9|-|TRBJ2-2
ASSLVGRAHTGELF
>TRBV7-2|-|TRBJ2-3
ASSKPGTSHTQY
>TRBV9|-|TRBJ2-3
ASSSSGGPGDTQY
>TRBV19|-|TRBJ1-5
ASSISGDQPQH
>TRBV5-4|-|TRBJ2-3
ASSLERTSTDTQY
>TRBV9|few|TRBJ2-2
ASSVGASGGAWELF
>TRBV11-2|-|TRBJ2-7
ASSLDPAGSYEQY
>TRBV7-8|-|TRBJ1-2
ASSPRTGWVGYT
>TRBV18|-|TRBJ2-7
ASSPPPLLAGRDEQY
>TRBV6-2/TRBV6-3|-|TRBJ2-1
ASSYPRDRYNEQF
>TRBV7-2|-|TRBJ1-1
ASSYLGRGNTEAF
>TRBV2|-|TRBJ1-4
ASSLRTGGGNEKLF